Shown below are 8 T cell receptor beta chains from a single sample sequenced in a study of T cell responses to AZD1222 COVID-19 vaccine. TCRdb's copy holds only in-frame clones and misses some; the assay was immunoSEQ multiplex PCR. The sample lists 180,000 or so clones; approximately 94% were seen once. Sequencing used peripheral blood, obtained on day 0 of AZD1222 vaccination. These receptors all come from an adult in good health.

The chain employs TRBV6-2 or TRBV6-3 and TRBJ2-1; 9 bases map to TRBD2. The V gene's germline CDR1 is MNHEY and CDR2 SVGEGT. The CDR3 sequence is 17 residues long. The junction had 15 bases not matched to a gene; V was cut back by 2 bases and J by 10 bases. This chain's CDR3 is CASSYIPRGRGFGEQFF. As DNA, the CDR3 is TGTGCCAGCAGTTACATTCCCCGCGGGAGGGGCTTTGGAGAGCAGTTCTTC.

CDR3 in amino acids: CASSPSLGNQPQHF. In DNA form, the CDR3 reads TGTGCCAGCAGCCCAAGCCTGGGCAATCAGCCCCAGCATTTT. The chain uses TRBV7-9 and TRBJ1-5, with unresolved D. This CDR3 spans 14 amino acids. V was pared by 5 bases and J by 2 bases, with 10 bases between. Per germline, CDR1 SEHNR and CDR2 FQNEAQ (reference sequence).

V usage is TRBV11-2 and J usage is TRBJ1-4; TRBD1 aligns across 11 bases. The CDR3 spans 16 residues. J gave up 8 bases and V 8 bases, and 13 bases lay outside the gene matches. Germline CDR1 SGHAT, CDR2 FQNNGV. DNA for the CDR3: TGTGCCAGCGCTACCCTCCGGGACAGGGGGATAGAAAAACTGTTTTTT. It encodes CASATLRDRGIEKLFF.

The genes are TRBV2 and TRBJ2-5; 7 bases line up with TRBD2. Germline V gene lookup returns CDR1 SNHLY and CDR2 FYNNEI. This CDR3 has 14 residues. V was clipped by 10 bases and J by 5 bases; unmatched bases: 13. CDR3 loop: CATPQEREGETQYF. The CDR3 DNA reads as TGTGCCACCCCACAGGAGCGGGAAGGGGAGACCCAGTACTTC.

V is TRBV5-5 and J is TRBJ2-2; 7 positions match TRBD2. Losses at the gene ends were 0 bases for V and 4 bases for J; bases not matched to a gene: 9. Germline CDR1 reads SGHKS; CDR2 reads YYEKEE (reference sequence). This CDR3 contains 17 residues. This CDR3 is CASSLDLGRERTGELFF. The DNA of the CDR3 is TGTGCCAGCAGCTTGGATTTAGGGCGGGAGCGCACCGGGGAGCTGTTTTTT.

J is TRBJ1-2 and V is TRBV5-5; perhaps TRBD1 as D (5 bases). Per the germline V gene, CDR1 is SGHKS and CDR2 is YYEKEE (reference sequence). The V end was cut by 0 bases, the J end by 3 bases, with 9 bases between. The CDR3 runs to 14 residues. The DNA for the CDR3 is TGTGCCAGCAGCTTGGAGGGGCGAGACTATGGCTACACCTTC. This gives the protein CASSLEGRDYGYTF.

This clone was seen just once. The CDR3 DNA reads TGTGCCAGCAGCCAGGTGGGAACCGGGGAGCTGTTTTTT. The encoded protein is CASSQVGTGELFF. The chain recombines TRBV14 with TRBJ2-2; D gene uncertain. Trimming cost V 3 bases and J 5 bases, with 7 bases left between them. Per germline, CDR1 SGHDN and CDR2 FVKESK. This CDR3 contains 13 residues.

The chain employs TRBV3-1 (or the pseudogene TRBV3-2) and TRBJ2-1; D may correspond to TRBD1 or TRBD2 (5 bases each). This CDR3 is 16 amino acids long. The germline gives CDR1 LGHDT, CDR2 YNNKEL (reference sequence). Trimming shortened V by 0 bases and J by 0 bases, and 9 bases separated the two germline ends. CDR3 coding DNA: TGTGCCAGCAGCCAAGATGAGGGGAGCTCCTACAATGAGCAGTTCTTC. Translating gives CASSQDEGSSYNEQFF.